This T cell receptor beta chain was documented in a study of T cell responses to AZD1222 COVID-19 vaccine (dated by TCRdb to the early 2020s). In the study overall: TCR sequencing was performed for 230 to 250 trial participants, of whom 200 to 210 were given two doses of AZD1222 and about 25 were given two doses of MenACWY control vaccine. Trial participants were enrolled into age subgroups of 18-55, 56-69 and 70-plus years, which contained about 150, 27 and 61 TCR-sequenced participants, respectively. What the research found in general, with its limitations: After two AZD1222 doses, spike-specific TCR breadth and depth were significantly higher than at day 0 and than in MenACWY recipients. Participants were mostly white British, with more females than males. The authors suggested clonal diversity may have been underestimated. In the small 56-69-year group, the increase in depth fell short of significance, most likely because of low power. CD4 TCRs associated with the vaccine covered the entire spike protein, and the dominant responses were in regions 160-218 and 743-854. Conclusions about previously exposed vaccinees are limited, since just a handful of AZD1222 recipients were seropositive for SARS-CoV-2 at baseline. Reportedly, close to half of the unique spike-specific TCRs recognized epitopes lying outside the regions that are mutated in the B.1.351 and B.1.1.7 variants. Because no samples from the day 14 peak response were available, repertoires could be characterized only after the peak T cell response.

The CDR3 regions of human TCRbeta chains were analyzed by immunosequencing. On the study's bioinformatics: Repertoire TCRs were matched against a reference library of SARS-CoV-2-specific TCRs generated with the MIRA antigen-specificity platform. Breadth was defined as the fraction of unique TCRs that were SARS-CoV-2-associated, and depth was defined as the fraction of total T cells that were SARS-CoV-2-associated. Using the MIRA data, every spike-specific TCR was mapped to the spike region that the TCR reacted to and assigned to either a CD4 or a CD8 class. Log10-transformed breadth and depth values were compared by one-way ANOVA with Sidak's multiple comparisons tests. This is the immuneACCESS table as TCRdb keeps it, with only in-frame sequences that have V and J called. A part of the clones is gone; compared with another copy, unresolved V genes explain less than half, and the rest is unexplained. That table is the source of V, J and clone size, and D and trimming were worked out from the DNA. The table for this sample lists some 130,000 clones; 80% to 95% of them were counted only once. The top ten hold 0.9% to 1.3% of the sample.

According to the germline V gene, CDR1 reads MNHEY and CDR2 reads SVGAGI. From cysteine to phenylalanine, the CDR3 is 13 amino acids long. The read is trimmed to its CDR3 DNA, 39 bases read in frame from base 1. V is clipped by 6 bases and J by 2 bases, and the sequence between their germline boundaries is 11 bases long. The time point label here, explained by the study, means: about 28 days (+/-7) after the second vaccine dose. AZD1222 recipients given second doses at about 4 weeks or at about 12 weeks were pooled, since spike-specific TCR depth and breadth were not found to differ between the two schedules. Samples from vaccinated people were obtained from the UK trials COV001 and COV002, which included a single-blind randomized controlled phase 2/3 trial of AZD1222 (ChAdOx1 nCoV-19) in healthy adults. For TCRbeta chain sequencing, PBMC samples were collected from trial participants at day 0 and at day 28 after the second dose.

For this clone: Which antigen it targets is not known. No base quality values were provided; no much bigger clone lies one nucleotide off.

The sequence links TRBV6-5 to TRBJ2-7; a tentative D match to TRBD1 spans 6 bases. The origin of this receptor is an adult who received the AZD1222 COVID-19 vaccine. The material sequenced was peripheral blood, taken 28 days after the second AZD1222 dose. The encoded CDR3 is CASSLRTAYEQYF. In nucleotide form, the sequence is TGTGCCAGCAGCCTAAGGACAGCCTACGAGCAGTACTTC.